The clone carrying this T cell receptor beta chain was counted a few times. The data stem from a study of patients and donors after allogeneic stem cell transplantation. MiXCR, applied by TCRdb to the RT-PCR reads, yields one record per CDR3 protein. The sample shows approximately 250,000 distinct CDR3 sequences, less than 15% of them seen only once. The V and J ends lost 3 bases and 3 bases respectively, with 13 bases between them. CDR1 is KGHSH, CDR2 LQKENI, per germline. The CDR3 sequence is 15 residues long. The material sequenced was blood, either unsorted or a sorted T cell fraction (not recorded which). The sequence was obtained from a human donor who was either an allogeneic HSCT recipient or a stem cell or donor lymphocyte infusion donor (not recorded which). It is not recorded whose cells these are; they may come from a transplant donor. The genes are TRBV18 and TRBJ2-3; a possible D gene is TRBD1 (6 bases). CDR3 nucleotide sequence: TGTGCCAGCTCACCTTCAGGGGCAGTAACAGATACGCAGTATTTT. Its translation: CASSPSGAVTDTQYF. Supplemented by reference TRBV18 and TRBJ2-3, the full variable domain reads NAGVMQNPRHLVRRRGQEARLRCSPMKGHSHVYWYRQLPEEGLKFMVYLQKENIIDESGMPKERFSAEFPKEGPSILRIQQVVRGDSAAYFCASSPSGAVTDTQYFGPGTRLTVL.